A selection of T cell receptor beta chains follows, all from one sample in a study of CD8 T cells in ankylosing spondylitis. Each CDR3 protein is one row after TCRdb ran MiXCR on the 5' RACE reads. The repertoire holds 150,000 to 200,000 distinct CDR3 sequences, with under 35% as singletons. Sequenced input: synovial fluid, either unsorted or a sorted T cell fraction (not recorded which). Every receptor here comes from a male donor with ankylosing spondylitis. The CDR3 runs from the conserved cysteine through the conserved F or W. D genes are given only for firm matches. Size tells how often a clone was seen (once, few, many) or the class of an expanded clone, and some rows leave it out.

d_call	clone_size	v_call	j_call	cdr3_nt	cdr3_aa
TRBD2	many	TRBV5-1	TRBJ2-4	TGCGCCAGCAGCCCCATCGACACTAGCGGTGGTGCCAAAAACATTCAGTACTTC	CASSPIDTSGGAKNIQYF
NA	NA	TRBV2	TRBJ1-2	TGTGCCAGCAGGCAGGGTTCCTATGGCTACACCTTC	CASRQGSYGYTF
TRBD2	NA	TRBV5-6	TRBJ2-1	TGTGCCAGCAGCCCGCTAGCGGGAGACCCCTACAATGAGCAGTTCTTC	CASSPLAGDPYNEQFF
NA	few	TRBV12-3/TRBV12-4	TRBJ2-1	TGTGCCAGCAGTTTGCCTCCGAATGAGCAGTTCTTC	CASSLPPNEQFF
NA	NA	TRBV7-2	TRBJ1-1	TGTGCCAGCAGCTTAGGGCCTGGGGGGAGGACTGAAGCTTTCTTT	CASSLGPGGRTEAFF
NA	many	TRBV28	TRBJ2-2	TGTGCCAGCAGTTTAGAGTCGTGGCTAGGCAGCACCGGGGAGCTGTTTTTT	CASSLESWLGSTGELFF
TRBD2	NA	TRBV27	TRBJ2-7	TGTGCCAGCAGTTTATCGACTAGCGGCATCCTACCACAGTACTTC	CASSLSTSGILPQYF
TRBD2	NA	TRBV2	TRBJ2-1	TGTGCCAGCATTGCGGGCGGGAGTAGGGGTAGGTCCTACAATGAGCAGTTCTTC	CASIAGGSRGRSYNEQFF
TRBD2	many	TRBV7-2	TRBJ2-7	TGTGCCAGCAGCCCACTAGCGGGGCTCTTTGGGCAGTACTTC	CASSPLAGLFGQYF
TRBD1	NA	TRBV12-3/TRBV12-4	TRBJ2-5	TGTGCCAGCAGGGGAGACAGGGTTGAGACCCAGTACTTC	CASRGDRVETQYF
TRBD2	NA	TRBV29-1	TRBJ2-3	TGCAGCGTCGGGCGGGGGAGCACAGATACGCAGTATTTT	CSVGRGSTDTQYF
NA	NA	TRBV18	TRBJ2-3	TGTGCCAGCTCAGCTCCCGGGACTGATACGCAGTATTTT	CASSAPGTDTQYF
NA	NA	TRBV5-1	TRBJ2-7	TGCGCCAGCAGCTTGTCCGGGGGTGTAGGTGAGCAGTACTTC	CASSLSGGVGEQYF
NA	many	TRBV6-1	TRBJ2-2	TGTGCCAGCAGCCTCAGGGGAAGCACCGGGGAGCTGTTTTTT	CASSLRGSTGELFF
NA	NA	TRBV7-9	TRBJ2-5	TGTGCCAGCAGCTTAGTCGTGGGGGGACAAGAGACCCAGTACTTC	CASSLVVGGQETQYF
NA	once	TRBV20-1	TRBJ1-1	TGCAGTGCCGGAGATATCGGGAGGGTGATCACTGAAGCTTTCTTT	CSAGDIGRVITEAFF
NA	few	TRBV5-1	TRBJ2-1	TGCGCCAGCTTCCGGGACCCCTTCTCCGATGAGCAGTTCTTC	CASFRDPFSDEQFF
NA	many	TRBV20-1	TRBJ2-1	TGCAGTGCTAGAGATGCGACATCCTACTACAATGAGCAGTTCTTC	CSARDATSYYNEQFF